A selection of T cell receptor beta chains follows, all from one sample in a study of response to subunit inactivated influenza vaccine. TCRdb re-analysed the RT-PCR reads in MiXCR, keeping a single row per CDR3 protein. The sample lists 500,000 to 600,000 distinct CDR3 sequences; approximately 12% were seen once. This sample comprised PBMCs from blood, obtained on the day of vaccination. Every receptor here comes from a man in his fifties who received an inactivated influenza vaccine. Each CDR3 is given with its conserved first and last residue. D genes are given only for firm matches. Clone size is given for some rows only: seen once, a few or many times, or a class if the clone is expanded.

>NA|many|TRBV11-2|TRBJ2-1
CASRIAWGGRRRYNEQFF
TGTGCCAGCAGAATCGCTTGGGGCGGGCGGCGCCGTTACAATGAGCAGTTCTTC
>NA|NA|TRBV6-5|TRBJ2-7
CASSYNTGPNSYEQYF
TGTGCCAGCAGTTACAATACAGGGCCTAACTCCTACGAGCAGTACTTC
>NA|NA|TRBV20-1|TRBJ2-3
CSAPETSFPDTQYF
TGCAGTGCTCCAGAGACTAGTTTCCCAGATACGCAGTATTTT
>NA|many|TRBV7-8|TRBJ2-7
CASSLALVPVYEQYF
TGTGCCAGCAGCTTAGCGCTTGTCCCAGTCTACGAGCAGTACTTC
>NA|few|TRBV5-1|TRBJ1-4
CASSMGVINEKLFF
TGCGCCAGCAGTATGGGGGTCATTAATGAAAAACTGTTTTTT
>NA|NA|TRBV6-5|TRBJ2-3
CASSYSGFDTQYF
TGTGCCAGCAGTTACTCGGGCTTTGATACGCAGTATTTT
>NA|few|TRBV5-1|TRBJ2-3
CASSLATGFSDTQYF
TGCGCCAGCAGCTTGGCCACAGGTTTCTCAGATACGCAGTATTTT
>NA|many|TRBV4-2|TRBJ1-1
CASSLPEGGTLNTEAFF
TGTGCCAGCAGCCTACCTGAGGGGGGGACCTTGAACACTGAAGCTTTCTTT
>NA|many|TRBV5-1|TRBJ2-7
CASSLDGDYEQYF
TGCGCCAGCAGCTTGGACGGAGACTACGAGCAGTACTTC
>TRBD1|NA|TRBV19|TRBJ1-5
CASSFPDRVKVGNQPQHF
TGTGCCAGTAGTTTCCCGGACAGGGTGAAAGTTGGCAATCAGCCCCAGCATTTT
>NA|many|TRBV20-1|TRBJ2-6
CSAAESSGANVLTF
TGCAGTGCAGCGGAGAGCTCTGGGGCCAACGTCCTGACTTTC
>TRBD1|NA|TRBV12-3/TRBV12-4|TRBJ1-6
CASSNRQGAGSPLHF
TGTGCCAGCAGTAACAGACAGGGCGCAGGTTCACCCCTCCACTTT
>NA|few|TRBV11-2|TRBJ1-1
CASSRIPGQNTEAFF
TGTGCCAGCAGCCGCATCCCGGGCCAGAACACTGAAGCTTTCTTT
>NA|few|TRBV5-1|TRBJ2-7
CASSLGVGGSYEQYF
TGCGCCAGCAGCTTGGGTGTCGGGGGATCCTACGAGCAGTACTTC
>NA|NA|TRBV12-3/TRBV12-4|TRBJ2-2
CASSPFDTGELFF
TGTGCCAGCAGTCCCTTTGACACCGGGGAGCTGTTTTTT
>TRBD2|NA|TRBV20-1|TRBJ2-5
CSARDRRLAGPQETQYF
TGCAGTGCTAGAGATAGGCGACTAGCGGGCCCCCAAGAGACCCAGTACTTC
>NA|few|TRBV4-3|TRBJ1-2
CASSQGSEGWEAGYTF
TGCGCCAGCAGCCAAGGAAGTGAGGGATGGGAGGCGGGCTACACCTTC
>TRBD1|NA|TRBV15|TRBJ1-4
CATSPRQGTNEKLFF
TGTGCCACCAGCCCAAGACAGGGCACTAATGAAAAACTGTTTTTT
>TRBD1|once|TRBV27|TRBJ2-7
CASSSKTGGGEQYF
TGTGCCAGCAGTTCCAAGACAGGGGGCGGGGAGCAGTACTTC
>TRBD1|NA|TRBV20-1|TRBJ1-2
CSVEGQGHYGYTF
TGCAGTGTGGAGGGACAGGGACACTATGGCTACACCTTC
>TRBD2|many|TRBV27|TRBJ2-7
CASSLSGSGGNYF
TGTGCCAGCAGTTTATCTGGGTCCGGGGGGAATTACTTC
>NA|many|TRBV20-1|TRBJ2-3
CSTKQGGGSTDTQYF
TGCAGTACGAAACAGGGAGGGGGTAGCACAGATACGCAGTATTTT
>TRBD1|NA|TRBV27|TRBJ2-7
CASSLGRQGSYYEQYF
TGTGCCAGCAGTTTAGGGAGACAGGGGAGTTACTACGAGCAGTACTTC
>TRBD2|NA|TRBV28|TRBJ2-2
CASLAGMNTGELFF
TGTGCCAGCCTAGCGGGGATGAACACCGGGGAGCTGTTTTTT
>NA|few|TRBV7-9|TRBJ2-2
CASSPGLGNTRELFF
TGTGCCAGCAGTCCTGGACTGGGTAACACCAGGGAGCTGTTTTTT
>NA|few|TRBV7-2|TRBJ2-2
CASSPLDLGGTGELFF
TGTGCCAGCAGCCCACTGGACCTAGGTGGAACCGGGGAGCTGTTTTTT
>NA|NA|TRBV7-2|TRBJ2-7
CASSLNFLTGLEQYF
TGTGCCAGCAGCCTTAACTTCCTGACAGGTCTCGAGCAGTACTTC
>TRBD2|many|TRBV15|TRBJ2-7
CATSRDFKRTSGYPYEQYF
TGTGCCACCAGCAGAGATTTCAAGAGGACTAGCGGTTACCCCTACGAGCAGTACTTC
>NA|few|TRBV7-2|TRBJ2-5
CASSLMRPTTGETQYF
TGTGCCAGCAGCTTAATGAGGCCCACGACGGGGGAGACCCAGTACTTC
>TRBD1|few|TRBV24-1|TRBJ2-3
CATSDTSTGGTDTQYF
TGTGCCACCAGTGATACTTCGACAGGGGGCACAGATACGCAGTATTTT
>TRBD2|few|TRBV4-1|TRBJ2-5
CASSHATPGGETQYF
TGCGCCAGCAGCCATGCCACCCCGGGGGGAGAGACCCAGTACTTC
>NA|many|TRBV12-3/TRBV12-4|TRBJ2-1
CASSFASVNEQFF
TGTGCCAGCAGTTTTGCTAGCGTAAATGAGCAGTTCTTC
>TRBD2|NA|TRBV28|TRBJ2-5
CASSSSGLAGETQYF
TGTGCCAGCAGTTCATCGGGACTAGCGGGAGAGACCCAGTACTTC
>NA|many|TRBV12-3/TRBV12-4|TRBJ1-5
CASSLEQNQPQHF
TGTGCCAGCAGTTTAGAGCAAAATCAGCCCCAGCATTTT
>NA|NA|TRBV20-1|TRBJ1-2
CSATGHLYGYTF
TGCAGTGCTACAGGACACCTCTATGGCTACACCTTC
>NA|few|TRBV3-1|TRBJ2-6
CASSHALSGANVLTF
TGTGCCAGCAGCCATGCTCTCTCTGGGGCCAACGTCCTGACTTTC
>TRBD2|NA|TRBV5-1|TRBJ2-1
CASRRGLQYNEQFF
TGCGCCAGCAGACGGGGACTACAGTACAATGAGCAGTTCTTC
>TRBD2|NA|TRBV20-1|TRBJ2-7
CSASRGSGNYEQYF
TGCAGTGCTTCCCGCGGTAGCGGGAACTACGAGCAGTACTTC
>NA|few|TRBV9|TRBJ2-7
CASSAGNAGEQYF
TGTGCCAGCAGCGCGGGGAACGCTGGCGAGCAGTACTTC
>NA|many|TRBV5-1|TRBJ2-7
CASSLGGPKSSYEQYF
TGCGCCAGCAGCTTGGGCGGCCCCAAAAGCTCCTACGAGCAGTACTTC
>NA|few|TRBV7-9|TRBJ2-5
CASSPDWNQETQYF
TGTGCCAGCAGCCCAGACTGGAACCAAGAGACCCAGTACTTC
>NA|few|TRBV7-2|TRBJ2-1
CASSLVTGASRKDEQFF
TGTGCCAGCAGCTTAGTAACCGGCGCTAGCCGGAAAGATGAGCAGTTCTTC
>TRBD2|NA|TRBV5-1|TRBJ2-7
CASSFVSSGSLYEQYF
TGCGCCAGCAGCTTTGTATCTAGCGGGAGTCTCTACGAGCAGTACTTC
>NA|few|TRBV7-8|TRBJ1-5
CASGDEVQPQHF
TGTGCCAGCGGCGATGAGGTTCAGCCCCAGCATTTT
>NA|NA|TRBV5-1|TRBJ2-2
CASSQGQFGNGELFF
TGCGCCAGCTCCCAAGGACAGTTCGGAAACGGGGAGCTGTTTTTT